This entry features one T cell receptor beta chain sequence. Its specificity is unknown. This PCR relied on a set of 60 Vbeta primers and 13 Jbeta primers. TCRdb's table, derived via immunoSEQ multiplex PCR, lists solely in-frame clones and lacks some. The sample contains roughly 140,000 clones, roughly 82% of which appear only once. The CDR3 length is 14 residues. V was shortened by 2 bases and J by 3 bases, with 10 bases between the two germline ends. Germline V gene data show CDR1 as SEHNR and CDR2 as FQNEAQ (reference sequence). These data originate in a study of cytomegalovirus exposure and HLA in healthy donors. Study conclusions and caveats: There were some V segments, including TRBV6-2 and TRBV6-3, excluded as indistinguishable.

Sequenced sample: PBMCs. This TCR was sampled from a male donor in good health and CMV-seronegative. The chain employs TRBV7-9 and TRBJ1-1, with a tentative D call TRBD1 (5 bases). CDR3 nucleotide sequence: TGTGCCAGCAGCTTATGGCAGGGTGACACTGAAGCTTTCTTT. This sequence encodes CASSLWQGDTEAFF.